This T cell receptor beta chain derives from a study of T-cell memory formation after mild COVID-19. At the level of the study: TCR clusters mostly belonged to single donors.

V was clipped by 6 bases and J by 2 bases; unmatched bases: 6. The CDR3 has 14 residues. This clonotype was seen a few times. In TCRdb, the 5' RACE reads were re-called with MiXCR into one record per CDR3 protein. The data contain 40,000 to 60,000 distinct CDR3 sequences, around 7% of them seen just once; the ten biggest clones take up approximately 1.4%. The chain employs TRBV12-3 or TRBV12-4 and TRBJ2-5, with 7 nucleotides matching TRBD2. Sequenced: PBMCs or a T cell subset sorted from them (not recorded which). The sequence derives from a young man who had mild COVID-19 (a few samples of this study predate the infection). Cell type and time point are not known. In DNA form, the CDR3 reads TGTGCCAGCAGCTTACGGGAGGCACAAGAGACCCAGTACTTC. Amino acids: CASSLREAQETQYF.